The rows below give T cell receptor beta chains drawn from one sample of a study of T cells in Graves' hyperthyroidism and ophthalmopathy. TCRdb analysed the multiplex PCR reads with MiXCR anew, one entry per CDR3 protein. The sample has about 400,000 distinct CDR3 sequences, around 15% seen once; the top ten hold 5% to 6.5%. Sequencing was carried out using blood. The receptors were sampled from a woman between 18 and 29 years old with Graves' hyperthyroidism. CDR3s include the opening cysteine and the closing phenylalanine or tryptophan. D genes are given only for firm matches. Only part of the rows carry a size: once, few, many, or a class if the clone is expanded.

v_gene	j_gene	d_gene	abundance	CDR3aa	CDR3nt
TRBV7-3	TRBJ1-2	-	many	CASSPGVGLGYTF	TGTGCCAGCAGCCCTGGTGTGGGGCTCGGCTACACCTTC
TRBV24-1	TRBJ2-3	-	many	CATSEPTGYTDTQYF	TGTGCCACCAGTGAACCGACAGGATACACAGATACGCAGTATTTT
TRBV3-1	TRBJ2-3	TRBD1	few	CASSQIGTGGADTQYF	TGTGCCAGCAGCCAAATAGGGACAGGGGGCGCAGATACGCAGTATTTT
TRBV6-1	TRBJ2-7	TRBD1	many	CASSPPLGGGPYEQYF	TGTGCCAGCAGTCCCCCGTTAGGGGGCGGACCATACGAGCAGTACTTC
TRBV28	TRBJ2-2	-	many	CASWGGPYTGELFF	TGTGCCAGCTGGGGGGGGCCCTACACCGGGGAGCTGTTTTTT
TRBV11-2	TRBJ2-3	TRBD1	many	CASSLPQGAFYGGDKRLTDTQYF	TGTGCCAGCAGCTTACCACAGGGGGCTTTTTATGGCGGTGACAAGAGATTGACAGATACGCAGTATTTT
TRBV6-2/TRBV6-3	TRBJ1-1	TRBD1	-	CASRLRTGATEAFF	TGTGCCAGCAGACTGCGGACAGGGGCCACTGAAGCTTTCTTT
TRBV15	TRBJ1-2	-	-	CATSRDWRVGYTF	TGTGCCACCAGCAGAGATTGGAGGGTTGGCTACACCTTC
TRBV5-1	TRBJ2-6	TRBD1	-	CASSLGTGTGGSGANVLTF	TGCGCCAGCAGCTTGGGCACCGGGACAGGGGGCTCTGGGGCCAACGTCCTGACTTTC
TRBV28	TRBJ2-3	TRBD2	-	CASSTEGLAGTDTQYF	TGTGCCAGCAGTACTGAGGGACTAGCGGGCACAGATACGCAGTATTTT
TRBV7-2	TRBJ2-7	-	few	CASSFNLNRVYEQYF	TGTGCCAGCAGCTTTAATTTAAACAGGGTCTACGAGCAGTACTTC
TRBV20-1	TRBJ2-5	TRBD1	-	CSARPGTGGGETQYF	TGCAGTGCTAGACCCGGGACAGGGGGCGGAGAGACCCAGTACTTC
TRBV11-2	TRBJ1-3	-	many	CASSLAAQTRNTIYF	TGTGCCAGCAGCTTAGCAGCCCAGACTAGAAACACCATATATTTT
TRBV5-1	TRBJ1-3	TRBD1	-	CASSVRWTGSGNTIYF	TGCGCCAGCAGCGTCCGGTGGACAGGGTCCGGAAACACCATATATTTT
TRBV7-7	TRBJ2-3	-	few	CASSSSGGTDTQYF	TGTGCTAGCAGCTCGTCCGGAGGCACAGATACGCAGTATTTT
TRBV20-1	TRBJ1-5	-	few	CSARGSAGWNQPQHF	TGCAGTGCTAGAGGGAGCGCAGGGTGGAATCAGCCCCAGCATTTT
TRBV27	TRBJ2-1	-	many	CASSFWGNEQFF	TGTGCCAGCAGTTTCTGGGGAAATGAGCAGTTCTTC
TRBV27	TRBJ1-2	-	-	CASSPQGVGGYTF	TGTGCCAGCAGTCCTCAGGGAGTCGGTGGCTACACCTTC
TRBV20-1	TRBJ2-3	-	many	CSAPLRSRHTQYF	TGCAGTGCCCCCTTGCGCAGCCGCCATACGCAGTATTTT
TRBV27	TRBJ1-2	-	many	CASSPLGVMGYTF	TGTGCCAGCAGTCCCCTGGGGGTGATGGGCTACACCTTC
TRBV27	TRBJ2-7	TRBD1	many	CASKGQGGSYEQYF	TGTGCCAGTAAAGGACAGGGAGGCTCCTACGAGCAGTACTTC
TRBV11-2	TRBJ1-4	TRBD1	many	CASSYGQGEKLFF	TGTGCCAGCAGCTACGGACAGGGTGAAAAACTGTTTTTT
TRBV10-1	TRBJ2-5	-	-	CASGTHNTQYF	TGCGCCAGCGGGACCCATAATACCCAGTACTTC
TRBV19	TRBJ2-5	-	few	CASSITGSGETQYF	TGTGCCAGTAGTATTACCGGGAGTGGGGAGACCCAGTACTTC
TRBV10-3	TRBJ2-2	TRBD2	many	CAIRVTGGTSTVVGELFF	TGTGCCATCAGGGTGACGGGGGGGACTAGCACCGTCGTCGGGGAGCTGTTTTTT
TRBV28	TRBJ1-1	TRBD1	-	CASSSPTGTGNTEAFF	TGTGCCAGCAGTTCCCCGACCGGGACAGGGAACACTGAAGCTTTCTTT
TRBV14	TRBJ2-7	-	many	CASSVGTRFGEQYF	TGTGCCAGCAGCGTCGGGACCCGTTTCGGCGAGCAGTACTTC
TRBV3-1	TRBJ2-7	-	many	CASSQTPQLLNEQYF	TGTGCCAGCAGCCAGACACCTCAACTTCTCAACGAGCAGTACTTC
TRBV19	TRBJ2-5	-	-	CASSIGVEGETQYF	TGTGCCAGTAGTATCGGGGTGGAGGGGGAGACCCAGTACTTC
TRBV7-6	TRBJ2-3	-	few	CASGPESDSTDTQYF	TGTGCCAGCGGCCCCGAGAGTGACAGCACAGATACGCAGTATTTT
TRBV27	TRBJ2-1	-	many	CASSLYAAVGGGGPFNEQFF	TGTGCCAGCAGTTTATATGCCGCGGTCGGAGGGGGAGGGCCTTTTAATGAGCAGTTCTTC
TRBV20-1	TRBJ1-1	TRBD1	many	CSAPRYRSGGYTEAFF	TGCAGTGCCCCCCGTTATCGGTCAGGGGGATACACTGAAGCTTTCTTT
TRBV6-5	TRBJ2-3	-	few	CASSYSMGGLHRAGYTQYF	TGTGCCAGCAGTTACTCGATGGGCGGGCTACACCGGGCGGGCTATACGCAGTATTTT
TRBV6-9	TRBJ1-1	-	few	CARGGDTLF	TGTGCCAGAGGGGGGGATACTCTCTTT
TRBV20-1	TRBJ2-1	TRBD2	many	CSADKWEGYNEQFF	TGCAGTGCTGATAAGTGGGAGGGTTACAATGAGCAGTTCTTC
TRBV11-2	TRBJ2-3	TRBD1	many	CASSASGTGANTDTQYF	TGTGCCAGCAGCGCCTCCGGGACAGGGGCCAACACAGATACGCAGTATTTT
TRBV29-1	TRBJ1-4	TRBD1	many	CSVLTGNNAEKLFF	TGCAGCGTGCTGACAGGGAATAATGCGGAAAAACTGTTTTTT
TRBV7-2	TRBJ1-5	-	few	CASSPLQGTSNQPQHF	TGTGCCAGCAGCCCCTTACAGGGAACGAGCAATCAGCCCCAGCATTTT
TRBV25-1	TRBJ2-7	-	few	CASSERRQLDSYEQYF	TGTGCCAGCAGTGAAAGGAGGCAGCTAGACTCCTACGAGCAGTACTTC
TRBV12-5	TRBJ2-1	-	few	CASGLVGGPTNEQFF	TGTGCTAGTGGTTTGGTTGGGGGCCCTACGAATGAGCAGTTCTTC
TRBV6-1	TRBJ2-1	TRBD2	-	CASSERIAGGYNEQFF	TGTGCCAGCAGTGAAAGAATAGCGGGAGGGTACAATGAGCAGTTCTTC
TRBV28	TRBJ2-1	TRBD2	many	CASCRPGRGNNEQFF	TGTGCCAGCTGCCGTCCCGGGAGGGGTAACAATGAGCAGTTCTTC
TRBV12-3/TRBV12-4	TRBJ2-5	TRBD2	many	CASSPTSGIQETQYF	TGTGCCAGCAGTCCGACTAGCGGGATCCAAGAGACCCAGTACTTC
TRBV30	TRBJ2-7	TRBD2	-	CAWSVRLAGLHEQYF	TGTGCCTGGAGTGTGCGGCTAGCGGGACTCCACGAGCAGTACTTC
TRBV29-1	TRBJ1-2	-	-	CSVAPGPGAADLNYGYTF	TGCAGCGTTGCACCGGGGCCGGGGGCGGCGGACCTTAACTATGGCTACACCTTC
TRBV7-3	TRBJ2-3	TRBD1	many	CASSAGGTDTQYF	TGTGCCAGCAGCGCAGGGGGAACAGATACGCAGTATTTT
TRBV28	TRBJ2-5	TRBD2	many	CASSPFLAGGQETQYF	TGTGCCAGCAGTCCGTTCCTAGCGGGAGGACAAGAGACCCAGTACTTC
TRBV10-3	TRBJ2-7	-	-	CAVGGQGIYEQYF	TGTGCCGTTGGGGGGCAGGGAATATACGAGCAGTACTTC
TRBV6-1	TRBJ1-1	-	many	CASRLDRTGTEAFF	TGTGCCAGCAGACTAGACAGGACGGGTACTGAAGCTTTCTTT
TRBV9	TRBJ2-1	TRBD2	-	CASSVGVLAGGRNEQFF	TGTGCCAGCAGCGTAGGAGTACTAGCGGGAGGCAGGAATGAGCAGTTCTTC
TRBV13	TRBJ2-7	-	-	CASSPKRTYEQYF	TGTGCCAGCAGCCCCAAAAGGACCTACGAGCAGTACTTC
TRBV29-1	TRBJ1-1	-	few	CSVEARLTNTEAFF	TGCAGCGTTGAAGCGCGTCTGACGAACACTGAAGCTTTCTTT
TRBV9	TRBJ1-1	TRBD1	-	CASSPRDRGNLYTEAFF	TGTGCCAGCAGCCCCAGGGACAGGGGAAATTTGTACACTGAAGCTTTCTTT
TRBV13	TRBJ1-1	TRBD1	-	CASSSRDRVGEAFF	TGTGCCAGCAGCTCCCGGGACAGGGTAGGCGAAGCTTTCTTT
TRBV7-3	TRBJ2-2	TRBD1	many	CASSLQGARGTGELFF	TGTGCCAGCAGTTTACAGGGGGCGCGGGGGACCGGGGAGCTGTTTTTT
TRBV6-1	TRBJ1-1	-	few	CASSTLGGSRPEAFF	TGTGCCAGCAGTACCCTTGGGGGGAGTAGACCTGAAGCTTTCTTT
TRBV11-2	TRBJ2-1	-	many	CASSPEVMAVGRNEQFF	TGTGCCAGCAGCCCCGAGGTCATGGCAGTCGGGCGCAATGAGCAGTTCTTC
TRBV6-1	TRBJ1-2	-	many	CASRDRGYGYTF	TGTGCCAGCAGGGACCGGGGGTATGGCTACACCTTC
TRBV6-6	TRBJ1-1	-	many	CASSYSLGGNTEAFF	TGTGCCAGCAGTTACTCGTTAGGGGGGAACACTGAAGCTTTCTTT